The next 9 T cell receptor beta chains were all read from a single sample in a study of T cells in Graves' hyperthyroidism and ophthalmopathy. RNA transcripts yielded amplified TCR beta CDR3 regions. During a first-round RT-PCR of the TCR CDR3, the HTBI primer set was used. TCRdb independently ran MiXCR on the multiplex PCR reads; one entry per CDR3 protein. The sample includes 650,000 to 750,000 distinct CDR3 sequences, 12% to 15% of them seen just once. The sample taken for sequencing was blood. The receptors were gathered from a woman younger than 30 with Graves' hyperthyroidism.

This clonotype has more than one count but fewer than ten. The V and J genes are TRBV16 and TRBJ2-7; D is unresolved. Trimming left V 2 bases short and J 2 bases short, with 10 bases between. The CDR3 sequence is 14 residues long. Germline V gene lookup returns CDR1 KGHSY and CDR2 FQNENV. In DNA form, the CDR3 reads TGTGCCAGCAGCCAACGGCGGCTACCCTACGAGCAGTACTTC. Translation: CASSQRRLPYEQYF.

This clonotype has a count of ten or more. This chain links TRBV30 with TRBJ2-7, with 10 bases fitting TRBD1. The CDR3 sequence is 13 residues long. V shed 6 bases, J shed 7 bases, and the junction held 9 bases outside the gene matches. The V gene's germline CDR1 is GTSNPN and CDR2 SVGIG (reference sequence). The CDR3 is CACTGQGKREQYF. The CDR3 DNA is TGTGCCTGCACGGGACAGGGGAAACGGGAGCAGTACTTC. Using reference TRBV30 and TRBJ2-7 for the parts outside the CDR3, the full variable domain is SQTIHQWPATLVQPVGSPLSLECTVEGTSNPNLYWYRQAAGRGLQLLFYSVGIGQISSEVPQNLSASRPQDRQFILSSKKLLLSDSGFYLCACTGQGKREQYFGPGTRLTVT.

The chain is built from TRBV20-1 and TRBJ1-4; no definite D call. The CDR3 contains 16 residues. V was shortened by 0 bases and J by 4 bases, with 15 bases between the two germline ends. Germline-derived CDR1 and CDR2 are DFQATT and SNEGSKA (reference sequence). The CDR3 region is CSARDTPRGLNEKLFF. The CDR3 bases are TGCAGTGCTAGAGATACTCCTCGCGGCCTTAATGAAAAACTGTTTTTT.

Ten or more counts support this clonotype. The chain is built from TRBV6-2 or TRBV6-3 and TRBJ2-2, with 9 bases matching TRBD2. Germline V lookup: CDR1 MNHEY, CDR2 SVGEGT. The V segment lost 1 base and the J segment 0 bases; nucleotides outside the gene matches: 6. This CDR3 region has 18 residues. Here the CDR3 reads CASSYYLAGNSNTGELFF. CDR3 coding DNA: TGTGCCAGCAGTTACTACCTAGCGGGGAATTCGAACACCGGGGAGCTGTTTTTT.

This chain joins TRBV6-5 and TRBJ2-7, with D possibly being TRBD2 (6 bases). The CDR3 is 14 residues long. From germline, CDR1 is MNHEY and CDR2 SVGAGI. The V gene lost 2 bases and the J gene lost 3 bases, with 11 bases spanning the gap. The CDR3 loop reads CASSYPGGDYEQYF. CDR3 DNA sequence: TGTGCCAGCAGTTACCCCGGGGGAGACTACGAGCAGTACTTC.

CDR3 residues: CASSFAGSPLHF. DNA for the CDR3: TGTGCCAGCAGCTTCGCGGGTTCACCCCTCCACTTT. The rearrangement links TRBV5-6 to TRBJ1-6; D gene uncertain. V lost 2 bases and J lost 9, with 6 bases in between. The CDR3 has 12 amino acids. Germline-derived CDR1 and CDR2 are SGHDT and YYEEEE. The whole variable domain, remainder taken from reference TRBV5-6 and TRBJ1-6, is DAGVTQSPTHLIKTRGQQVTLRCSPKSGHDTVSWYQQALGQGPQFIFQYYEEEERQRGNFPDRFSGHQFPNYSSELNVNALLLGDSALYLCASSFAGSPLHFGNGTRLTVT.

Ten or more counts support this clonotype. The chain links TRBV7-3 to TRBJ2-1, with D possibly matching TRBD1 (5 bases). Deletions cut 5 bases from V and 7 bases from J, with 27 bases between. The CDR3 covers 18 residues. CDR1 is SGHTA and CDR2 is FQGTGA in the germline V gene. The CDR3 is CASSPLPSPGLVSNEQFF. Written as DNA, the CDR3 is TGTGCCAGCAGCCCGCTCCCCTCGCCAGGGCTAGTCTCTAATGAGCAGTTCTTC.

This clonotype was found many times. The chain is built from TRBV18 and TRBJ2-7; D is perhaps TRBD1 (5 bases). Trimming took off 5 bases at V and 2 bases at J, with 16 bases between the two ends. Germline V gives CDR1 KGHSH, CDR2 LQKENI. The CDR3 covers 15 residues. The CDR3 here is CASSIGQGNAYEQYF. CDR3 DNA sequence: TGTGCCAGCTCAATCGGTCAGGGAAATGCCTACGAGCAGTACTTC.

The table lists this clonotype with many counts. The V and J genes are TRBV28 and TRBJ2-5, with D possibly TRBD1 on 6 matching bases. CDR3 length equals 12 residues. Germline V gene data show CDR1 as MDHEN and CDR2 as SYDVKM. Trimming left V 5 bases short and J 5 bases short, with 9 bases between. The CDR3 loop reads CASSATGETQYF. For the CDR3, the DNA is TGTGCCAGCAGTGCAACAGGGGAGACCCAGTACTTC.